These 28 T cell receptor beta chains originate from one sample sequenced in a study of cytomegalovirus exposure and HLA in healthy donors (dated by TCRdb to 2017 to 2019). The library was produced with the immunoSEQ multiplex PCR assay. For the multiplex PCR, a mixture combining 60 forward primers for TCR Vbeta segments and 13 reverse primers for TCR Jbeta segments was used. Drawn from immuneACCESS, this table holds only the in-frame rearrangements with V and J called that TCRdb kept. Clones are partly lost; checked studies trace under half to an unresolved V gene and leave the rest unexplained. The sample yields 110,000 or so clones; around 77% were counted once. The ten most abundant clones make up roughly 5.9% of the sample. Material: PBMCs. Source of these receptors: a young woman in good health and CMV-seropositive.

The chain carries TRBV13 and TRBJ1-6; D call uncertain. The germline V gene has CDR1 PRHDT and CDR2 FYEKMQ (reference sequence). The CDR3 has 18 residues. Trimming cost V 0 bases and J 0 bases, with 12 bases left between them. For the CDR3, the DNA is TGTGCCAGCAGCTTAGGTCTCTTGGGCAGCTCCTATAATTCACCCCTCCACTTT. Its translation is CASSLGLLGSSYNSPLHF.

The gene calls are TRBV30 and TRBJ2-7; tentatively, D is TRBD1 (6 bases). Trimming cost V 0 bases and J 5 bases, with 8 bases left between them. CDR1 GTSNPN and CDR2 SVGIG come from the germline V gene (reference sequence). This CDR3 contains 12 residues. The CDR3 reads CAWSVGHNEQYF. In DNA form, the CDR3 reads TGTGCCTGGAGTGTGGGACATAACGAGCAGTACTTC.

V and J are TRBV30 and TRBJ1-5, with D unclear. The length of the CDR3 is 13 residues. CDR1 and CDR2 from the germline V gene are GTSNPN and SVGIG (reference sequence). Deletions cut 1 base from V and 4 bases from J, with 8 bases between. DNA for the CDR3: TGTGCCTGGAGTGGCCGGAGTAATCAGCCCCAGCATTTT. Its protein is CAWSGRSNQPQHF.

V gene TRBV27 combines with J gene TRBJ1-2; the match to TRBD1 covers 7 bases. V shed 4 bases and J 2 bases; nucleotides not matched to a gene: 1. The CDR3 is 13 residues long. Germline assignment: CDR1 MNHEY and CDR2 SMNVEV (reference sequence). The CDR3 DNA reads as TGTGCCAGCAGTTGGGGACAGAACTATGGCTACACCTTC. Encoded protein: CASSWGQNYGYTF.

This clone was seen only a few times. The chain carries TRBV5-1 and TRBJ1-1; unclear D gene. Germline V gene data show CDR1 as SGHRS and CDR2 as YFSETQ. V was pared by 3 bases and J by 0 bases, with 9 bases between. The CDR3 has 14 amino acids. CDR3 loop: CASSYHNMNTEAFF. DNA of the CDR3: TGCGCCAGCAGCTACCATAACATGAACACTGAAGCTTTCTTT.

This rearrangement joins TRBV10-3 to TRBJ2-5; 8 bases line up with TRBD1. CDR3 length: 15 amino acids. CDR1 and CDR2 from the germline V gene are ENHRY and SYGVKD. V was pared by 4 bases and J by 0 bases, with 4 bases of the junction left unmatched. CDR3 amino acids: CAISGGQGHQETQYF. Here the CDR3 DNA reads TGTGCCATCAGTGGCGGACAGGGACACCAAGAGACCCAGTACTTC.

The chain joins TRBV4-1 to TRBJ2-7; 7 positions match TRBD1. There are 15 residues in the CDR3. From germline, CDR1 is MGHRA and CDR2 YSYEKL. Germline trimming cut 5 bases from V and 4 bases from J; bases unmatched to any gene: 11. CDR3 amino acids: CASSEGQGVWYEQYF. The CDR3 DNA reads TGCGCCAGCAGCGAAGGGCAGGGGGTGTGGTACGAGCAGTACTTC.

The CDR3 is CASTLDRGTEAFF. The CDR3 DNA is TGTGCCAGTACCCTCGACAGGGGCACTGAAGCTTTCTTT. This sequence joins TRBV19 and TRBJ1-1; 8 bases are a match to TRBD1. Germline V gene sequence: CDR1 LNHDA, CDR2 SQIVND (reference sequence). The trim removed 7 bases at V and 4 bases at J, leaving 5 bases unmatched. The CDR3 is made up of 13 amino acids.

DNA of the CDR3: TGTGCCAGCAGCTTACCCCGAGGGGGGGAACGGTACGAGCAGTACTTC. Its protein product is CASSLPRGGERYEQYF. The chain couples TRBV7-9 to TRBJ2-7; D possibly corresponds to TRBD2 (7 bases). This CDR3 has 16 residues. The V end lost 2 bases, the J end lost 4 bases, and 18 bases lay between the germline ends. In germline, CDR1 is SEHNR, CDR2 FQNEAQ (reference sequence).

This sequence joins TRBV19 and TRBJ2-7; 8 bases match TRBD2. The V gene's germline CDR1 is LNHDA and CDR2 SQIVND (reference sequence). CDR3 size: 15 residues. Losses at the gene ends were 3 bases for V and 3 bases for J; bases not matched to a gene: 7. Here the CDR3 DNA reads TGTGCCAGTAGTATCTCCGGGAGGGTTATCTACGAGCAGTACTTC. This sequence encodes CASSISGRVIYEQYF.

The chain is built from TRBV5-5 and TRBJ2-7; a weak D match, TRBD2 (5 bases). CDR3 size: 15 residues. V lost 6 bases, J lost 2 bases, and 18 bases lay in between. Germline V gene lookup returns CDR1 SGHKS and CDR2 YYEKEE (reference sequence). The CDR3 reads CASTWTPEGPYEQYF. CDR3 bases: TGTGCCAGCACCTGGACGCCTGAGGGTCCCTACGAGCAGTACTTC. Full variable domain (missing parts from reference TRBV5-5 and TRBJ2-7): DAGVTQSPTHLIKTRGQQVTLRCSPISGHKSVSWYQQVLGQGPQFIFQYYEKEERGRGNFPDRFSARQFPNYSSELNVNALLLGDSALYLCASTWTPEGPYEQYFGPGTRLTVT.

The rearrangement links TRBV13 to TRBJ1-1, with D perhaps TRBD1 (5 bases). The CDR3 runs 16 residues. Germline V gives CDR1 PRHDT, CDR2 FYEKMQ (reference sequence). The V gene lost 1 base and the J gene lost 1 base, with 13 bases spanning the gap. The CDR3 reads CASSLERYGGNTEAFF. The CDR3 DNA follows: TGTGCCAGCAGCTTAGAACGATACGGGGGGAACACTGAAGCTTTCTTT. Combining the CDR3 with reference TRBV13 and TRBJ1-1 gives the whole variable domain AAGVIQSPRHLIKEKRETATLKCYPIPRHDTVYWYQQGPGQDPQFLISFYEKMQSDKGSIPDRFSAQQFSDYHSELNMSSLELGDSALYFCASSLERYGGNTEAFFGQGTRLTVV.

The chain couples TRBV30 to TRBJ1-5, with D uncertain. CDR3 length: 13 residues. Germline V lookup: CDR1 GTSNPN, CDR2 SVGIG (reference sequence). The V gene lost 1 base and the J gene lost 0 bases, with 4 bases spanning the gap. CDR3: CAWSGDSNQPQHF. Written as DNA, the CDR3 is TGTGCCTGGAGTGGCGATAGCAATCAGCCCCAGCATTTT.

The genes are TRBV5-1 and TRBJ2-3, with TRBD2 identical over 8 bases. Germline V gives CDR1 SGHRS, CDR2 YFSETQ. The CDR3 covers 15 residues. J lost 3 bases, V lost 5 bases, and 8 bases had no gene match. The CDR3 DNA reads TGCGCCAGCAGGGATGGTGGCGGGGGGACAGATACGCAGTATTTT. Its protein is CASRDGGGGTDTQYF. The full variable domain, its missing parts supplied by reference TRBV5-1 and TRBJ2-3, is KAGVTQTPRYLIKTRGQQVTLSCSPISGHRSVSWYQQTPGQGLQFLFEYFSETQRNKGNFPGRFSGRQFSNSRSEMNVSTLELGDSALYLCASRDGGGGTDTQYFGPGTRLTVL.

The rearrangement uses TRBV14 and TRBJ1-2; no clear D gene. The CDR3 loop spans 13 amino acids. V was clipped by 4 bases and J by 4 bases, with 10 bases between them. The V gene's germline CDR1 is SGHDN and CDR2 FVKESK. The CDR3 DNA reads as TGTGCCAGCAGCCCTAGAGCTTTCTATGGCTACACCTTC. It encodes CASSPRAFYGYTF.

Concerning this clone itself: At the DNA level, this CDR3 is encoded by other sequences in the same sample as well. The chain uses TRBV4-1 and TRBJ1-5; 7 bases are shared with TRBD1. Germline V gene sequence: CDR1 MGHRA, CDR2 YSYEKL. The V gene end was trimmed by 3 bases and the J gene end by 1 base; junction bases not matched to a gene: 6. There are 16 residues in the CDR3. This CDR3 is CASSQPRQGSNQPQHF. Here the CDR3 DNA reads TGCGCCAGCAGCCAGCCGAGACAGGGAAGCAATCAGCCCCAGCATTTT.

The J gene is TRBJ1-2, the V gene TRBV10-3; 7 bases map to TRBD1. With 10 bases clipped from V and 2 bases from J, the junction kept 10 bases outside the gene matches. This CDR3 has 14 residues. Germline loops: CDR1 ENHRY, CDR2 SYGVKD. The CDR3 protein is CATESGQINYGYTF. The CDR3 coding sequence is TGTGCCACCGAATCGGGACAGATAAACTATGGCTACACCTTC.

This clone was picked up a small number of times. The rearrangement joins TRBV10-3 to TRBJ2-1, with D perhaps matching TRBD2 (6 bases). V dropped 3 bases and J dropped 7 bases, with 16 bases sitting between them. Germline V gives CDR1 ENHRY, CDR2 SYGVKD. This CDR3 has 15 residues. CDR3 protein: CAISEDSSGRNEQFF. CDR3 coding DNA: TGTGCCATCAGTGAAGATTCCAGCGGGCGAAATGAGCAGTTCTTC.

V and J are TRBV6-5 and TRBJ1-1; no reliable D call. The length of the CDR3 is 15 residues. Germline CDR1 MNHEY, CDR2 SVGAGI. Trimming removed 0 bases at V and 10 bases at J, with 18 bases between. In nucleotides, the CDR3 is TGTGCCAGCAGTTACTCGAATGTATCCCCTACTACAGCTTTCTTT. This encodes CASSYSNVSPTTAFF.

This chain uses TRBV5-4 with TRBJ2-6; 7 nucleotides agree with TRBD1. The CDR3 contains 16 residues. V lost 2 bases, J lost 2 bases, and 4 bases stayed unmatched. Germline V lookup: CDR1 SGHNT, CDR2 YYREEE (reference sequence). For the CDR3, the DNA is TGTGCCAGCAGCTTAAATGACAGGGCTGGGGCCAACGTCCTGACTTTC. Residues: CASSLNDRAGANVLTF.

This clone has more than one count but fewer than ten. The V gene is TRBV5-4, the J gene TRBJ2-7; possible D gene TRBD2, 6 bases. Looked up from germline, CDR1 is SGHNT and CDR2 is YYREEE (reference sequence). This CDR3 contains 17 residues. V was trimmed by 1 base and J by 3 bases, leaving 20 bases between them. The CDR3 bases are TGTGCCAGCAGCTTGCTTGGTTTAAGGGACTCAATCTACGAGCAGTACTTC. It is translated as CASSLLGLRDSIYEQYF.

This chain uses TRBV25-1 with TRBJ2-3, with 9 positions matching TRBD1. The CDR3 is 14 amino acids. In germline, CDR1 is MGHDK, CDR2 SYGVNS. With 3 bases clipped from V and 4 bases from J, the junction kept 2 bases outside the gene matches. In nucleotides, the CDR3 is TGTGCCAGCAGTGAGACAGGGGGATCAGATACGCAGTATTTT. Its translation is CASSETGGSDTQYF. Full variable domain (remainder filled in from reference TRBV25-1 and TRBJ2-3): EADIYQTPRYLVIGTGKKITLECSQTMGHDKMYWYQQDPGMELHLIHYSYGVNSTEKGDLSSESTVSRIRTEHFPLTLESARPSHTSQYLCASSETGGSDTQYFGPGTRLTVL.

This chain uses TRBV27 with TRBJ2-1, with TRBD1 matching 10 bases. The CDR3 runs to 18 residues. The germline V gene encodes CDR1 MNHEY and CDR2 SMNVEV (reference sequence). J was trimmed by 1 base and V by 6 bases; bases with no gene match: 12. The CDR3 region is CASSVYGQGVRSYNEQFF. CDR3 sequence (DNA): TGTGCCAGCAGCGTCTACGGACAGGGGGTCAGGTCCTACAATGAGCAGTTCTTC.

The chain has TRBV5-5 and TRBJ1-1; D remains ambiguous. Germline lookup yields CDR1 SGHKS and CDR2 YYEKEE (reference sequence). V lost 0 bases and J lost 10, with 10 bases in between. The CDR3 extends over 12 amino acids. Here the CDR3 reads CASSLVRGGAFF. In DNA form, the CDR3 reads TGTGCCAGCAGCTTGGTGAGAGGAGGAGCTTTCTTT.

The rearrangement uses TRBV7-2 and TRBJ1-1; D gene uncertain. CDR3 length equals 14 residues. Germline V gives CDR1 SGHTA, CDR2 FQGNSA. The V end was cut by 1 base, the J end by 1 base, with 7 bases between. The CDR3 loop is CASSLGLWNTEAFF. CDR3 sequence (DNA): TGTGCCAGCAGCTTAGGACTCTGGAACACTGAAGCTTTCTTT.

The rearrangement joins TRBV7-9 to TRBJ2-7, with TRBD2 identical over 8 bases. The CDR3 covers 15 residues. Germline CDR1 and CDR2: SEHNR and FQNEAQ (reference sequence). Trimming cost V 1 base and J 0 bases; bases outside gene matches: 2. CDR3 sequence (DNA): TGTGCCAGCAGCTTAGTTGCGGGGGGCTCCTACGAGCAGTACTTC. Encoded protein: CASSLVAGGSYEQYF.

The chain recombines TRBV19 with TRBJ2-4; possibly TRBD1 for D (5 bases). CDR1 and CDR2 (germline): LNHDA, SQIVND (reference sequence). V was pared by 1 base and J by 0 bases, with 19 bases between. The CDR3 has 19 amino acids. CDR3 in amino acids: CASSIVAGKRIIAKNIQYF. CDR3 nucleotide sequence: TGTGCCAGTAGTATAGTGGCAGGGAAGCGTATAATAGCCAAAAACATTCAGTACTTC.

The rearrangement joins TRBV7-9 to TRBJ1-4; TRBD1 matches at 7 bases. V shed 5 bases, J shed 4 bases, and the junction held 7 bases outside the gene matches. The CDR3 is made up of 15 amino acids. The germline V gene has CDR1 SEHNR and CDR2 FQNEAQ (reference sequence). The CDR3 region is CASSPGDRDNEKLFF. CDR3 nucleotide sequence: TGTGCCAGCAGCCCCGGGGACAGAGATAATGAAAAACTGTTTTTT.